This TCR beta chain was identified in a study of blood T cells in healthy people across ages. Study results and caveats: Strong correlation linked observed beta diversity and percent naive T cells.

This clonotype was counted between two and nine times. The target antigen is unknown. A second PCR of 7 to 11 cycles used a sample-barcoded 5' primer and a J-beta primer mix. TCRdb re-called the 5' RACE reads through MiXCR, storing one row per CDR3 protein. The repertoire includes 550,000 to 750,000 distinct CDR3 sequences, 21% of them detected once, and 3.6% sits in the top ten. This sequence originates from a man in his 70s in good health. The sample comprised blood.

This CDR3 reads CASSQLQGAREKLFF. CDR3 nucleotide sequence: TGTGCCAGCAGCCAACTGCAGGGGGCGAGGGAAAAACTGTTTTTT. The chain couples TRBV28 to TRBJ1-4; 8 bases line up with TRBD1. V dropped 6 bases and J dropped 8; count of bases not matched to a gene: 11. There are 15 residues in the CDR3. Germline assignment: CDR1 MDHEN and CDR2 SYDVKM.